This T cell receptor beta chain was recorded in a study of post-analysis software for immune sequencing data. About this clonotype itself: The antigen is not known.

TCR beta libraries were prepared from cDNA with unique molecular identifiers. One entry per CDR3 protein results from TCRdb running MiXCR on the PCR reads. The sample holds 740,000 or so distinct CDR3 sequences; approximately 57% are singletons and the top ten take about 4.8%. Study-level findings and limits: Four or five TRBV segments, including TRBV5-6, TRBV5-1 and TRBV20-1, were more frequent in patients than controls.

The CDR3 covers 14 residues. Trimming stripped 0 bases from V and 4 bases from J, with 7 bases between. Germline V gene data show CDR1 as MNHEY and CDR2 as SVGAGI. The specimen sequenced was blood. The clonotype comes from a girl between 5 and 17 years old with multiple sclerosis. The chain carries TRBV6-5 and TRBJ2-1; tentatively, D is TRBD1 (5 bases). CDR3: CASSYSSGYNEQFF. DNA of the CDR3: TGTGCCAGCAGTTACTCGTCAGGGTACAATGAGCAGTTCTTC.